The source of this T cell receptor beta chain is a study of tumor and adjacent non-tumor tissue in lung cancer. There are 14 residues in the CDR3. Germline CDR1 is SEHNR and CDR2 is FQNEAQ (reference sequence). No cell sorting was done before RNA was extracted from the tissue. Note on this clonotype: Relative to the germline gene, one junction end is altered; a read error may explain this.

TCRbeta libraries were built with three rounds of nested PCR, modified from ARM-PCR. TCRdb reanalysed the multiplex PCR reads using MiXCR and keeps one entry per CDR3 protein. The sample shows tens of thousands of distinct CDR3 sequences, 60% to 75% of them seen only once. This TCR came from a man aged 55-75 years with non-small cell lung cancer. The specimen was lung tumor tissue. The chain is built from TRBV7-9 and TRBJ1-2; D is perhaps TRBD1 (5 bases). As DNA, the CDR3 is TGTGCCTGCAGCTCCTCAGGGCCATCGGATGGCTACACCTTC. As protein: CACSSSGPSDGYTF.